This T cell receptor beta chain emerged from a study of shared clonotypes between healthy human individuals. About this clone itself: Its antigen remains unidentified.

At the deep level, the assay was run. Sequencing was performed on unsorted PBMC DNA using ten immunoSEQ deep assay plates. Produced via immunoSEQ multiplex PCR; TCRdb's table is partial and in-frame only. The table has about 600,000 clones, roughly four fifths seen once; the top ten hold around 12%. CDR3 length equals 13 residues. Germline CDR1 MNHNY, CDR2 SVGAGI (reference sequence). The V and J ends lost 6 bases and 3 bases respectively, with 11 bases between them. Findings and caveats of the study: Only a few donors were included, so the genetic and exposure-history diversity represented was limited.

Sequenced material: PBMCs. This chain links TRBV6-6 with TRBJ1-2, with D perhaps TRBD1 (5 bases). The TCR comes from a woman between 35 and 50 years old in good health. Some clones in this sample may be carry-over from other donors' samples. CDR3 nucleotides: TGTGCCAGCAGGCCCCTGGGGGACTATGGCTACACCTTC. Protein: CASRPLGDYGYTF.